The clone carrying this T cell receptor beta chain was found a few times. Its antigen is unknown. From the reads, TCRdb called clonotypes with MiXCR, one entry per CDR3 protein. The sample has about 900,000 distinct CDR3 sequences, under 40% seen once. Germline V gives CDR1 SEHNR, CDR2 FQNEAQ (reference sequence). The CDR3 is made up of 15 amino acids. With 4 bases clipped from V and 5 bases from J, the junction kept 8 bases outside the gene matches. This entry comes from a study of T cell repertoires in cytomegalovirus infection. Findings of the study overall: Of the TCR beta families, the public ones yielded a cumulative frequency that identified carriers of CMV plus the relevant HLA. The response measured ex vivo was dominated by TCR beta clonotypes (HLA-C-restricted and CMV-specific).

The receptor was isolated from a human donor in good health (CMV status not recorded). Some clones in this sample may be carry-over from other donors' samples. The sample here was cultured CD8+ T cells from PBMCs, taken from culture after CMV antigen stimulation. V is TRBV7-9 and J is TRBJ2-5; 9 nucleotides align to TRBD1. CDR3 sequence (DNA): TGTGCCAGCAGCTCCCCCCGCGACAGGGGGGAGACCCAGTACTTC. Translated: CASSSPRDRGETQYF.